These 3 T cell receptor beta chains were sequenced from one sample in a study of blood T cell repertoires in COVID-19. Some clones are missing from TCRdb's copy, which holds only in-frame ones; the method was immunoSEQ multiplex PCR. The table lists a few hundred thousand clones, under 90% of them singletons, with 10% in the top ten. The sequenced sample was peripheral blood. These receptors were taken from a woman older than 75 with COVID-19, enrolled during active disease.

The V gene is TRBV30, the J gene TRBJ1-2; perhaps TRBD1 as D (5 bases). CDR1 is GTSNPN and CDR2 is SVGIG in the germline V gene (reference sequence). The CDR3 runs 15 residues. With 4 bases removed from V and 7 bases from J, the gap between germline ends came to 22 bases. CDR3 coding DNA: TGTGCCTGGACCAAAGGGGCAGGGAATGAAGTTGGCTACACCTTC. It is translated as CAWTKGAGNEVGYTF.

The rearrangement joins TRBV28 to TRBJ2-7, with 7 bases lining up with TRBD2. V dropped 5 bases and J dropped 0; count of bases not matched to a gene: 10. Germline CDR1 and CDR2: MDHEN and SYDVKM. CDR3 length equals 16 residues. CDR3: CASSTYGGWTSYEQYF. The DNA for the CDR3 is TGTGCCAGCAGTACCTACGGGGGGTGGACCTCCTACGAGCAGTACTTC.

The chain has TRBV7-2 and TRBJ2-5, with D possibly matching TRBD2 (6 bases). Trimming removed 1 base from V and 5 bases from J, with 11 bases in between. CDR3 length: 14 amino acids. Germline loops: CDR1 SGHTA, CDR2 FQGNSA. CDR3 sequence: CASSLEEAGETQYF. The CDR3 nucleotides read TGTGCCAGCAGCTTAGAAGAGGCGGGGGAGACCCAGTACTTC.